One and the same sample provided the 22 T cell receptor beta chains below, sequenced in a study of cytomegalovirus exposure and HLA in healthy donors. PCR involved 60 Vbeta and 13 Jbeta primers. Method: immunoSEQ multiplex PCR; TCRdb's copy keeps in-frame clones and lacks some. Among some 190,000 clones, 65% to 85% were seen once, and the ten largest hold approximately 1.3%. The source material was PBMCs. Receptors originate from a girl aged 10-17 years in good health and CMV-seropositive.

The CDR3 region has the DNA TGTGCCAGCACCCAAGACATTACCTCCTACGAGCAGTACTTC. Residues: CASTQDITSYEQYF. This sequence joins TRBV27 and TRBJ2-7; no reliable D call. V was pared by 7 bases and J by 0 bases, with 13 bases between. The CDR3 has 14 amino acids. Germline assignment: CDR1 MNHEY and CDR2 SMNVEV (reference sequence).

V usage is TRBV7-9 and J usage is TRBJ1-4; maybe TRBD1 (6 bases). This CDR3 has 17 residues. Trimming removed 5 bases at V and 3 bases at J, with 19 bases between. In germline, CDR1 is SEHNR, CDR2 FQNEAQ (reference sequence). CDR3 residues: CASSPGTKVKSNEKLFF. The CDR3 DNA reads as TGTGCCAGCAGCCCAGGGACAAAAGTGAAGTCTAATGAAAAACTGTTTTTT.

The chain is built from TRBV6-6 and TRBJ1-2, with a weak D call TRBD1 (6 bases). This CDR3 region has 14 residues. Germline V lookup: CDR1 MNHNY, CDR2 SVGAGI (reference sequence). V was trimmed by 2 bases and J by 0 bases, leaving 7 bases between them. CDR3 DNA sequence: TGTGCCAGCAGTTACAGGGGGACTAACTATGGCTACACCTTC. It codes for CASSYRGTNYGYTF.

V and J are TRBV10-3 and TRBJ2-3; 9 nucleotides match TRBD2. The CDR3 spans 15 residues. Germline CDR1 ENHRY, CDR2 SYGVKD. The ends lost 8 bases at V and 0 bases at J; junction bases unmatched: 6. Here the CDR3 reads CAIHSREGSTDTQYF. CDR3 DNA sequence: TGTGCCATCCACTCGCGGGAGGGGAGCACAGATACGCAGTATTTT.

The V and J genes are TRBV30 and TRBJ1-4; the match to TRBD1 covers 8 bases. CDR3 length: 17 amino acids. Trimming removed 3 bases from V and 9 bases from J; junction bases left unmatched: 18. Germline lookup yields CDR1 GTSNPN and CDR2 SVGIG (reference sequence). The DNA for the CDR3 is TGTGCCTGGAGCCGCGGGACAGGACAAGGCCCGTTTAAAAAACTGTTTTTT. As protein: CAWSRGTGQGPFKKLFF.

The rearrangement joins TRBV18 to TRBJ2-1; 12 bases match TRBD2. V was clipped by 3 bases and J by 10 bases; unmatched bases: 22. This CDR3 region has 20 residues. Germline CDR1 and CDR2: KGHSH and LQKENI. In DNA, the CDR3 is TGTGCCAGCTCACCTAGGAGGGACACTCTAGCGGGAGGGCCAATCCACGAGCAGTTCTTC. Protein sequence: CASSPRRDTLAGGPIHEQFF.

The genes are TRBV30 and TRBJ2-7; 11 nucleotides agree with TRBD1. Germline V CDR1 and CDR2: GTSNPN, SVGIG (reference sequence). CDR3 length: 16 residues. V lost 3 bases to trimming and J lost 2 bases; unmatched junction nucleotides: 9. The CDR3 reads CAWSPPGTGGAYEQYF. Written as DNA, the CDR3 is TGTGCCTGGAGCCCCCCCGGGACAGGGGGAGCCTACGAGCAGTACTTC.

Only a few counts were recorded for this clone. The rearrangement uses TRBV4-1 and TRBJ2-7, with TRBD2 matching 10 bases. The CDR3 contains 16 residues. The ends lost 6 bases at V and 0 bases at J; junction bases unmatched: 8. CDR1 is MGHRA, CDR2 YSYEKL, per germline. Here the CDR3 reads CASSQPGLAISYEQYF. The DNA for the CDR3 is TGCGCCAGCAGTCAACCGGGACTAGCGATCTCCTACGAGCAGTACTTC.

The rearrangement links TRBV6-1 to TRBJ2-4; tentative D call: TRBD2 (6 bases). Per the germline V gene, CDR1 is MNHNS and CDR2 is SASEGT. This CDR3 has 13 residues. V dropped 8 bases and J dropped 11 bases, with 19 bases sitting between them. CDR3 protein: CASRPGAQALQYF. CDR3 sequence (DNA): TGTGCCAGCCGCCCGGGAGCCCAGGCCCTTCAGTACTTC.

The chain uses TRBV10-3 and TRBJ2-1, with D possibly TRBD2 on 7 matching bases. The CDR3 is made up of 11 amino acids. V was trimmed by 9 bases and J by 6 bases, leaving 9 bases between them. Germline-derived CDR1 and CDR2 are ENHRY and SYGVKD. Here the CDR3 reads CAMGGANEQFF. The CDR3, as DNA: TGTGCCATGGGGGGGGCCAATGAGCAGTTCTTC.

The V call is TRBV6-5, the J call TRBJ1-2; TRBD1 matches at 7 bases. Germline assignment: CDR1 MNHEY and CDR2 SVGAGI. The CDR3 length is 16 residues. The trim removed 2 bases at V and 6 bases at J, leaving 12 bases unmatched. In DNA, the CDR3 is TGTGCCAGCAGTTACACCAATCAGGGGGATGTTAATGGCTACACCTTC. This codes for CASSYTNQGDVNGYTF.

This clone occurred a few times. The gene calls are TRBV30 and TRBJ2-1, with D tentatively TRBD1 (5 bases). CDR1 and CDR2 (germline): GTSNPN, SVGIG (reference sequence). V shed 7 bases and J shed 6 bases, with 7 bases lying between them. The CDR3 is 10 amino acids. In nucleotides, the CDR3 is TGTGCCTCTAGGGGCAATGAGCAGTTCTTC. This sequence encodes CASRGNEQFF.

This clone was seen only once. This rearrangement joins TRBV27 to TRBJ1-5; D call uncertain. Germline V gene data show CDR1 as MNHEY and CDR2 as SMNVEV (reference sequence). CDR3 length: 13 amino acids. Trimming took 4 bases from V and 4 from J, leaving 8 bases between them. The CDR3 loop reads CASSWSINQPQHF. CDR3 coding DNA: TGTGCCAGCAGTTGGAGTATTAATCAGCCCCAGCATTTT.

The chain has TRBV5-8 and TRBJ2-1; 15 bases fit TRBD2. The CDR3 runs 16 residues. The trim removed 1 base at V and 9 bases at J, leaving 5 bases unmatched. Germline lookup yields CDR1 SGHTS and CDR2 YDEGEE. The CDR3 nucleotides are TGTGCCAGCAGCTTGATGGGACTAGCGGGAGGAGGTGAGCAGTTCTTC. Protein product: CASSLMGLAGGGEQFF. The full variable domain, with the rest looked up from reference TRBV5-8 and TRBJ2-1, is EAGVTQSPTHLIKTRGQQATLRCSPISGHTSVYWYQQALGLGLQFLLWYDEGEERNRGNFPPRFSGRQFPNYSSELNVNALELEDSALYLCASSLMGLAGGGEQFFGPGTRLTVL.

The chain recombines TRBV15 with TRBJ2-1; D is possibly TRBD2 (5 bases). Trimming removed 2 bases at V and 9 bases at J, with 17 bases between. Germline V CDR1 and CDR2: LNHNV, YYDKDF (reference sequence). The CDR3 is 15 residues long. The CDR3 is CATSRKGEFTGEQFF. As DNA, the CDR3 is TGTGCCACCAGCAGAAAGGGAGAATTTACGGGTGAGCAGTTCTTC. Drawing the rest from reference TRBV15 and TRBJ2-1, the complete variable domain is DAMVIQNPRYQVTQFGKPVTLSCSQTLNHNVMYWYQQKSSQAPKLLFHYYDKDFNNEADTPDNFQSRRPNTSFCFLDIRSPGLGDTAMYLCATSRKGEFTGEQFFGPGTRLTVL.

V usage is TRBV19 and J usage is TRBJ1-1; a possible D gene is TRBD1 (6 bases). Germline V gene sequence: CDR1 LNHDA, CDR2 SQIVND (reference sequence). V was cut by 4 bases and J by 5 bases, with 11 bases left in between. The CDR3 runs 13 residues. This CDR3 is CASSKQGSTEAFF. DNA of the CDR3: TGTGCCAGTAGTAAGCAGGGGAGTACTGAAGCTTTCTTT.

This rearrangement joins TRBV11-2 to TRBJ2-1; D remains ambiguous. The length of the CDR3 is 14 residues. Looked up from germline, CDR1 is SGHAT and CDR2 is FQNNGV. V dropped 0 bases and J dropped 1 base, with 4 bases sitting between them. CDR3 loop: CASSLELSYNEQFF. The DNA for the CDR3 is TGTGCCAGCAGCTTAGAACTGTCCTACAATGAGCAGTTCTTC.

The table lists this clone with a count of one. In nucleotides, the CDR3 is TGTGCCAGTAGTAATCCAGGGGAGAACACCGGGGAGCTGTTTTTT. It yields the protein CASSNPGENTGELFF. This chain links TRBV19 with TRBJ2-2, with D perhaps TRBD1 (6 bases). Germline CDR1 and CDR2: LNHDA and SQIVND (reference sequence). V gave up 4 bases and J gave up 1 base, with 10 bases separating them. There are 15 residues in the CDR3.

The count of this clone is one. V usage is TRBV10-3 and J usage is TRBJ2-1; 9 bases map to TRBD2. The V gene end was trimmed by 5 bases and the J gene end by 2 bases; junction bases not matched to a gene: 10. Per the germline V gene, CDR1 is ENHRY and CDR2 is SYGVKD. There are 17 residues in the CDR3. The CDR3 here is CAISRGSGRPPYNEQFF. Written as DNA, the CDR3 is TGTGCCATCAGTCGGGGGAGCGGGAGGCCCCCCTACAATGAGCAGTTCTTC.

The chain uses TRBV5-4 and TRBJ2-4; no firm D call. Between the trimmed V and J ends, which lost 9 bases and 6 bases, there was a span of 13 bases. The CDR3 contains 12 residues. Germline V gene data show CDR1 as SGHNT and CDR2 as YYREEE (reference sequence). CDR3 coding DNA: TGTGCCACCACCCAGACTGGAAACATTCAGTACTTC. Its protein is CATTQTGNIQYF.

V and J are TRBV7-8 and TRBJ2-7; TRBD2 might be the D (6 bases). This CDR3 region has 17 residues. V gave up 1 base and J gave up 0 bases, with 16 bases separating them. In germline, CDR1 is SGHVS, CDR2 FQNEAQ. CDR3 nucleotide sequence: TGTGCCAGCAGCTTAGTCGAGGGACTTCTAACCTCCTACGAGCAGTACTTC. This encodes CASSLVEGLLTSYEQYF.

This clone was counted once. CDR3 nucleotide sequence: TGTGTCAGAAGCTCCGGGACAGGGTCGAACACTGAAGCTTTCTTT. Amino acid sequence: CVRSSGTGSNTEAFF. The chain couples TRBV7-5 to TRBJ1-1; the table names TRBD1, a call not compared with the DNA. TRBV7-5 is labeled a pseudogene. The CDR3 sequence is 15 residues long.